Within the sample, the clone carrying this T cell receptor beta chain is medium-sized. These data come from a study of liver allograft versus peripheral blood T cells. Study information: Repertoires of T cell receptors in transplanted livers were compared with recipients' peripheral blood repertoires.

In germline, CDR1 is KGHSH, CDR2 LQKENI. The ends were cut back, 0 bases at V and 1 base at J, with 9 bases in the middle. The CDR3 contains 15 residues. TCRdb used MiXCR to reprocess the reads, holding one entry per CDR3 protein. The profile shows 15,000 to 20,000 distinct CDR3 sequences, around 21% of them singletons. The chain combines TRBV18 with TRBJ1-1; D uncertain. The sequence derives from a human patient who had a liver transplant. Some T cells may be the graft donor's. The CDR3 loop is CASSPPSHGNTEAFF. The CDR3 bases are TGTGCCAGCTCACCACCAAGCCACGGGAACACTGAAGCTTTCTTT.